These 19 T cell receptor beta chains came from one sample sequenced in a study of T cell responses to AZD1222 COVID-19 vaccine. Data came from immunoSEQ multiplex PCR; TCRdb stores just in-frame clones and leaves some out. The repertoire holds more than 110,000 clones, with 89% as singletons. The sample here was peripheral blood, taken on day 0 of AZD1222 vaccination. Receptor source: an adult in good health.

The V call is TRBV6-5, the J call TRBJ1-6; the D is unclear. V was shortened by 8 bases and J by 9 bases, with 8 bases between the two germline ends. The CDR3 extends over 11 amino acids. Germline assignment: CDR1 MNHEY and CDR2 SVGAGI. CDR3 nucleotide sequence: TGTGCCAGCGGCCGGTCTTCACCCCTCCACTTT. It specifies CASGRSSPLHF.

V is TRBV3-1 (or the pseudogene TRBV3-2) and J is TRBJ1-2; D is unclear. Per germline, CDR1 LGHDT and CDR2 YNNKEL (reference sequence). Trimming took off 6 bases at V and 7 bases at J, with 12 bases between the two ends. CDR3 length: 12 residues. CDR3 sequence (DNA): TGTGCCAGCAGTGACGTATTAGGTGGCTACACCTTC. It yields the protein CASSDVLGGYTF.

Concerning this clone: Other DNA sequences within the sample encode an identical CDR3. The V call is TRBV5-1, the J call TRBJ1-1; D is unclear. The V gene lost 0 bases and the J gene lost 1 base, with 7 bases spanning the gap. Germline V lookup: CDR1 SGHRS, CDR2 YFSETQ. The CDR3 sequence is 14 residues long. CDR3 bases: TGCGCCAGCAGCTTGGTTTCAGGGAACACTGAAGCTTTCTTT. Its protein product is CASSLVSGNTEAFF.

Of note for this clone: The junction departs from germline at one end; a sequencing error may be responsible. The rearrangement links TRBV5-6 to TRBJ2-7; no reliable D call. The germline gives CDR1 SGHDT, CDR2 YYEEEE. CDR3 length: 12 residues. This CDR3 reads CASSLGPTGLGF. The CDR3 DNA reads TGTGCCAGCAGCTTGGGTCCAACGGGCCTGGGCTTC.

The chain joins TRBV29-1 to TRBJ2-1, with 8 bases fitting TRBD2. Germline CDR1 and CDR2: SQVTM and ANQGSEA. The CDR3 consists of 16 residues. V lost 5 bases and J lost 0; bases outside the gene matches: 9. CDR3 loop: CSVWDDSGGSYNEQFF. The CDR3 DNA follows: TGCAGCGTTTGGGACGACAGCGGGGGCTCCTACAATGAGCAGTTCTTC.

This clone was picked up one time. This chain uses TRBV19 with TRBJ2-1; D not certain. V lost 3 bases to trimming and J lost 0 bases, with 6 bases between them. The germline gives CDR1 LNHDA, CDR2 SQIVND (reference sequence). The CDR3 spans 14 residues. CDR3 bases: TGTGCCAGTAGTATGGGCAGCTCCTACAATGAGCAGTTCTTC. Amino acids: CASSMGSSYNEQFF.

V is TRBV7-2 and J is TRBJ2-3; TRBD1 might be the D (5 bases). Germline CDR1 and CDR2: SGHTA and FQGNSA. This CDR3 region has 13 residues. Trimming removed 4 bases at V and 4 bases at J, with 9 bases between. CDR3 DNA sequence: TGTGCCAGCAGCTGGGGCAGTGCAGATACGCAGTATTTT. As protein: CASSWGSADTQYF.

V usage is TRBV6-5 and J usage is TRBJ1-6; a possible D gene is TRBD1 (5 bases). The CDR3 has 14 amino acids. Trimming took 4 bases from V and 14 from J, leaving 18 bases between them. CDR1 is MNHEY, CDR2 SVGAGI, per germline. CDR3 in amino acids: CASSSRGLEWSLHF. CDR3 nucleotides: TGTGCCAGCAGTTCCCGGGGCCTTGAGTGGTCCCTCCACTTT.

CDR3 sequence: CATTGGAGELFF. The CDR3 DNA reads as TGCGCCACGACAGGCGGTGCCGGGGAGCTGTTTTTT. This rearrangement joins TRBV10-2 to TRBJ2-2; D is perhaps TRBD1 (6 bases). The CDR3 length is 12 residues. CDR1 is WSHSY and CDR2 is SAAADI in the germline V gene. V was cut by 10 bases and J by 6 bases, with 12 bases left in between.

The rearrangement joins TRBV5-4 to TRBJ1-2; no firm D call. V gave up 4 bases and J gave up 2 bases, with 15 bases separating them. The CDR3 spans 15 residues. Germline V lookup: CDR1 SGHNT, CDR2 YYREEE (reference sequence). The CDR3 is CASSGPGEDNYGYTF. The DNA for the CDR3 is TGTGCCAGCAGCGGACCGGGAGAGGACAACTATGGCTACACCTTC.

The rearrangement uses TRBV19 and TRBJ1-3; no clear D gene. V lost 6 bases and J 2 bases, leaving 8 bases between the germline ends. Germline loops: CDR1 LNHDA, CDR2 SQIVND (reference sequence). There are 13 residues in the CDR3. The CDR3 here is CASRGRTGNTIYF. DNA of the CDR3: TGTGCCAGTAGGGGGAGAACTGGAAACACCATATATTTT.

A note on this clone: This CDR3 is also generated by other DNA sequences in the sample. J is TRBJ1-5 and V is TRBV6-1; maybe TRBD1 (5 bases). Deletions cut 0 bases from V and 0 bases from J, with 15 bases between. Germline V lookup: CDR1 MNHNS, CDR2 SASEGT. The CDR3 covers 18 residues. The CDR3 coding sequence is TGTGCCAGCAGTGAAGCGTGGTCAGGGTCAACTAGCAATCAGCCCCAGCATTTT. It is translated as CASSEAWSGSTSNQPQHF.

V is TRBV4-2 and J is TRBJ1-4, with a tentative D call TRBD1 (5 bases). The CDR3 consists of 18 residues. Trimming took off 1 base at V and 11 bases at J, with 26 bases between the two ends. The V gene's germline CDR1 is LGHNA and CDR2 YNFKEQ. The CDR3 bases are TGTGCCAGCAGCCAAGTAGAATCTGCCGGGACCACTGGAGGGAAACTGTTTTTT. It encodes CASSQVESAGTTGGKLFF.

Written as DNA, the CDR3 is TGTGCCAGCAGTCGTCCCCCGGGACGGAGTACCTACGAGCAGTACTTC. Translating it yields CASSRPPGRSTYEQYF. The V and J genes are TRBV6-2 or TRBV6-3 and TRBJ2-7; either TRBD1 or TRBD2 may supply D (5 bases each). V was pared by 5 bases and J by 2 bases, with 19 bases between. CDR1 and CDR2 from the germline V gene are MNHEY and SVGEGT. CDR3 length: 16 residues.

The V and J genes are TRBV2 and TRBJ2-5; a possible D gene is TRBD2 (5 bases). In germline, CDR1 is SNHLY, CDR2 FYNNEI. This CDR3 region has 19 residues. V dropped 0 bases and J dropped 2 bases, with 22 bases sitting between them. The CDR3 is CASSEAFTKRPVWQETQYF. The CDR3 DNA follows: TGTGCCAGCAGTGAAGCCTTTACTAAGCGGCCTGTCTGGCAAGAGACCCAGTACTTC.

This CDR3 reads CAWSGIPGALNEQFF. CDR3 DNA: TGTGCCTGGAGCGGCATCCCGGGAGCTTTAAATGAGCAGTTCTTC. The chain recombines TRBV30 with TRBJ2-1, with a weak D call TRBD2 (6 bases). V was trimmed by 3 bases and J by 7 bases, leaving 19 bases between them. CDR1 GTSNPN and CDR2 SVGIG come from the germline V gene (reference sequence). CDR3 length: 15 residues.

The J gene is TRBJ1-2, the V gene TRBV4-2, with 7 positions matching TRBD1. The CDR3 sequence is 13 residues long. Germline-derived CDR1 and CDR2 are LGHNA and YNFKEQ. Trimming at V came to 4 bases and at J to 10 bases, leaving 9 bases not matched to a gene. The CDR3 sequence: CASSPSGQRNYTF. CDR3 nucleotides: TGTGCCAGCAGCCCGTCGGGACAGCGAAACTACACCTTC.

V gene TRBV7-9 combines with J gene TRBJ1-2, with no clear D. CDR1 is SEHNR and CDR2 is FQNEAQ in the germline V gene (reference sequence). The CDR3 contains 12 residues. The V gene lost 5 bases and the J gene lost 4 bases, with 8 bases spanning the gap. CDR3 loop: CASSGYSYGYTF. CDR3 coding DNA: TGTGCCAGCAGCGGATACAGCTATGGCTACACCTTC.

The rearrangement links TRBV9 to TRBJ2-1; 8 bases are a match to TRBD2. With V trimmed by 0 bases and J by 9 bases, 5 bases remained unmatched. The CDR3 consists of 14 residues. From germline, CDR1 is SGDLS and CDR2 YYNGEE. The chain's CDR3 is CASSVAGGHSEQFF. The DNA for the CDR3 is TGTGCCAGCAGCGTAGCGGGGGGGCACAGTGAGCAGTTCTTC.